The 18 T cell receptor beta chains in this list originate from one sample, sequenced in a study of sequential checkpoint blockade in melanoma. Method: immunoSEQ multiplex PCR; TCRdb's copy keeps in-frame clones and lacks some. The profile covers about 38,000 clones, with around nine tenths appearing a single time and over 10% taken by the ten largest. Indicated treatment: randomized to nivolumab then ipilimumab (arm A) or the reverse (arm B). Sequenced material: CD8+ T cells sorted from blood (inferred from file names), taken from a patient given nivolumab and ipilimumab in sequence. These receptors all come from a human donor with melanoma.

About this clone itself: One junction end does not reproduce the germline sequence, and a read error may be involved. This chain joins TRBV27 and TRBJ2-2; D gene unclear. This CDR3 has 16 residues. Germline V lookup: CDR1 MNHEY, CDR2 SMNVEV (reference sequence). In DNA, the CDR3 is TGTGCCCGCAGTTTATCGCCGACTCCGAACACCGGGGAGCTGTTTTTT. It specifies CARSLSPTPNTGELFF.

CDR3 nucleotide sequence: TGTGCCACCAATCCTAGCGGGAACTCCTACAATGAGCAGTTCTTC. It encodes CATNPSGNSYNEQFF. This rearrangement joins TRBV19 to TRBJ2-1, with 9 bases identical to TRBD2. V gave up 10 bases and J gave up 0 bases; unmatched junction bases: 7. This CDR3 spans 15 amino acids. Germline CDR1 and CDR2: LNHDA and SQIVND (reference sequence).

This clone has a handful of counts. The chain uses TRBV7-9 and TRBJ1-3, with D possibly TRBD1 on 5 matching bases. V lost 1 base to trimming and J lost 4 bases, with 8 bases between them. The CDR3 covers 14 residues. Germline V lookup: CDR1 SEHNR, CDR2 FQNEAQ (reference sequence). The CDR3 loop reads CASSLVAGGNTIYF. In DNA, the CDR3 is TGTGCCAGCAGCTTAGTGGCAGGGGGAAACACCATATATTTT.

This clone has just one count. The chain couples TRBV19 to TRBJ2-7; 10 nucleotides align to TRBD2. CDR1 is LNHDA and CDR2 is SQIVND in the germline V gene (reference sequence). This CDR3 is 14 amino acids long. The V gene end was trimmed by 7 bases and the J gene end by 0 bases; junction bases not matched to a gene: 3. The CDR3 bases are TGTGCCAGTAAACCTAGCGGGAGCTCCTACGAGCAGTACGTC. It yields the protein CASKPSGSSYEQYV.

This clone has more than one count but fewer than ten. The V gene is TRBV10-3, the J gene TRBJ2-1; 11 bases are a match to TRBD2. The V segment lost 6 bases and the J segment 4 bases; nucleotides outside the gene matches: 2. Per the germline V gene, CDR1 is ENHRY and CDR2 is SYGVKD. The CDR3 length is 14 residues. Written as DNA, the CDR3 is TGTGCCATCAGGGGACTAGCGGTATACAATGAGCAGTTCTTC. Its protein is CAIRGLAVYNEQFF.

The chain carries TRBV27 and TRBJ2-2, with 8 positions matching TRBD1. This CDR3 is built from 17 residues. Trimming removed 5 bases from V and 2 bases from J; junction bases left unmatched: 10. Looked up from germline, CDR1 is MNHEY and CDR2 is SMNVEV (reference sequence). This CDR3 is CASSPGGRRGNTGELFF. The CDR3 nucleotides read TGTGCCAGCAGTCCAGGGGGCCGCAGGGGAAACACCGGGGAGCTGTTTTTT.

This clone was found a few times. The chain combines TRBV19 with TRBJ1-3; D gene ambiguous. This CDR3 has 13 amino acids. V dropped 5 bases and J dropped 3 bases, with 8 bases sitting between them. Germline V gene lookup returns CDR1 LNHDA and CDR2 SQIVND (reference sequence). CDR3 sequence (DNA): TGTGCCAGTAGTCCAGGAGGTGGAAACACCATATATTTT. Protein sequence: CASSPGGGNTIYF.

This clone was seen only once. V usage is TRBV28 and J usage is TRBJ1-1; 9 bases are shared with TRBD1. This CDR3 has 13 residues. V shed 9 bases and J 10 bases; nucleotides not matched to a gene: 12. Germline lookup yields CDR1 MDHEN and CDR2 SYDVKM. The chain's CDR3 is CASNTGTGRGAFF. CDR3 nucleotide sequence: TGTGCCAGTAATACCGGGACAGGGCGGGGAGCTTTCTTT.

The chain carries TRBV13 and TRBJ2-3; 11 nucleotides agree with TRBD1. CDR3 length: 17 residues. Germline V lookup: CDR1 PRHDT, CDR2 FYEKMQ (reference sequence). The J segment lost 2 bases and the V segment lost 4 bases, leaving 8 bases of the junction unmatched. CDR3 DNA sequence: TGTGCCAGCAGCTCTAATCGGGACAGGGGGATCACAGATACGCAGTATTTT. It specifies CASSSNRDRGITDTQYF. Full variable domain (outside the CDR3, taken from reference TRBV13 and TRBJ2-3): AAGVIQSPRHLIKEKRETATLKCYPIPRHDTVYWYQQGPGQDPQFLISFYEKMQSDKGSIPDRFSAQQFSDYHSELNMSSLELGDSALYFCASSSNRDRGITDTQYFGPGTRLTVL.

The chain recombines TRBV7-9 with TRBJ2-1; D unresolved. V gave up 1 base and J gave up 5 bases, with 9 bases separating them. Germline CDR1 and CDR2: SEHNR and FQNEAQ (reference sequence). The CDR3 runs 14 residues. Here the CDR3 DNA reads TGTGCCAGCAGCTTAGGGGCAGCTAACAATGAGCAGTTCTTC. It yields the protein CASSLGAANNEQFF.

V gene TRBV9 combines with J gene TRBJ2-1; perhaps TRBD2 as D (7 bases). This CDR3 comprises 16 residues. V lost 0 bases and J lost 2, with 12 bases in between. Germline V gene data show CDR1 as SGDLS and CDR2 as YYNGEE. CDR3 sequence (DNA): TGTGCCAGCAGCGTAGAGGCGGGGGCAGCCTACAATGAGCAGTTCTTC. This translates into CASSVEAGAAYNEQFF.

This clone showed up just a few times. V and J are TRBV7-8 and TRBJ1-1; 8 bases are a match to TRBD1. J lost 5 bases, V lost 5 bases, and 7 bases had no gene match. The length of the CDR3 is 14 residues. Germline CDR1 and CDR2: SGHVS and FQNEAQ. The DNA for the CDR3 is TGTGCCAGCAGCAAAGAGGACAGGGTGACTGAAGCTTTCTTT. Translated: CASSKEDRVTEAFF.

The chain joins TRBV19 to TRBJ2-7; 8 bases are a match to TRBD2. Germline values: CDR1 LNHDA, CDR2 SQIVND (reference sequence). The CDR3 spans 14 residues. The V gene end was trimmed by 5 bases and the J gene end by 0 bases; junction bases not matched to a gene: 3. CDR3 amino acids: CASSFSGTSYEQYF. The CDR3 coding sequence is TGTGCCAGTAGTTTTAGCGGGACCTCCTACGAGCAGTACTTC.

This rearrangement joins TRBV9 to TRBJ1-2; TRBD1 aligns across 9 bases. Germline CDR1 SGDLS, CDR2 YYNGEE. The CDR3 spans 15 residues. V lost 3 bases and J lost 7; bases outside the gene matches: 10. CDR3 DNA: TGTGCCAGCAGCGCCACTACAGGGGGCGACGGTGGCTACACCTTC. This gives the protein CASSATTGGDGGYTF. The full variable domain, its missing parts supplied by reference TRBV9 and TRBJ1-2, is DSGVTQTPKHLITATGQRVTLRCSPRSGDLSVYWYQQSLDQGLQFLIQYYNGEERAKGNILERFSAQQFPDLHSELNLSSLELGDSALYFCASSATTGGDGGYTFGSGTRLTVV.

J is TRBJ2-7 and V is TRBV4-1; perhaps TRBD2 as D (6 bases). V was shortened by 5 bases and J by 0 bases, with 14 bases between the two germline ends. Germline V lookup: CDR1 MGHRA, CDR2 YSYEKL. This CDR3 region has 15 residues. The CDR3 loop is CASSSFAGSSYEQYF. The CDR3 bases are TGCGCCAGCAGCTCGTTTGCGGGGAGCTCCTACGAGCAGTACTTC.

V gene TRBV28 combines with J gene TRBJ2-7; tentative D call: TRBD2 (5 bases). Per germline, CDR1 MDHEN and CDR2 SYDVKM. This CDR3 has 14 residues. Trimming left V 4 bases short and J 4 bases short, with 14 bases between. The CDR3 nucleotides are TGTGCCAGCAGTTCCCGACTATCGGGTTACGAGCAGTACTTC. Amino acids: CASSSRLSGYEQYF.

The V gene is TRBV6-1, the J gene TRBJ2-1; 7 nucleotides agree with TRBD1. CDR1 is MNHNS and CDR2 is SASEGT in the germline V gene. The ends lost 9 bases at V and 3 bases at J; junction bases unmatched: 11. There are 15 residues in the CDR3. The CDR3 DNA reads TGTGCCAGTACTGGCCGGGACAGCTACTACAATGAGCAGTTCTTC. Its protein is CASTGRDSYYNEQFF.

V is TRBV5-4 and J is TRBJ2-7, with TRBD2 as a possible D gene (6 bases). V dropped 4 bases and J dropped 2 bases, with 10 bases sitting between them. This CDR3 is built from 13 residues. Per germline, CDR1 SGHNT and CDR2 YYREEE (reference sequence). CDR3 residues: CASSPGEAYEQYF. CDR3 sequence (DNA): TGTGCCAGCAGCCCCGGGGAGGCCTACGAGCAGTACTTC. Full variable domain (missing parts from reference TRBV5-4 and TRBJ2-7): ETGVTQSPTHLIKTRGQQVTLRCSSQSGHNTVSWYQQALGQGPQFIFQYYREEENGRGNFPPRFSGLQFPNYSSELNVNALELDDSALYLCASSPGEAYEQYFGPGTRLTVT.